The rows below give T cell receptor beta chains drawn from one sample of a study of lymphopenia after photon versus proton radiotherapy. Sequenced by immunoSEQ multiplex PCR; TCRdb stores in-frame clones only, minus some. The data contain some 55,000 clones, around 83% of them singletons. Sequenced material: peripheral blood, taken from a patient treated with photon-based radiotherapy. These receptors were collected from a man aged 45-65 years with gastric cancer. Both conserved end residues are part of each CDR3.

len: 15; v_gene: TRBV7-9; CDR3aa: CASSLTGKGTDTQYF
len: 14; v_gene: TRBV28; CDR3aa: CASSLDPSSYEQYF
len: 12; v_gene: TRBV19; CDR3aa: CASSIRGNEQFF
len: 15; v_gene: TRBV6-1; CDR3aa: CASIRLAGTAYEQYF
len: 13; v_gene: TRBV4-2; CDR3aa: CASSLETDYEAFF
len: 14; v_gene: TRBV18; CDR3aa: CASSPGQGGETQYF
len: 15; v_gene: TRBV28; CDR3aa: CASSSEGSVSYEQYF
len: 15; v_gene: TRBV5-1; CDR3aa: CASSPRHRGDFEQYF
len: 15; v_gene: TRBV7-8; CDR3aa: CASSSYSGRGETQYF
len: 16; v_gene: TRBV28; CDR3aa: CASSFRGVHSNQPQHF
len: 14; v_gene: TRBV29-1; CDR3aa: CSTIAGGDTDTQYF
len: 13; v_gene: TRBV19; CDR3aa: CASTPTGRTEAFF
len: 14; v_gene: TRBV5-6; CDR3aa: CASRGPTSYNEQFF
len: 14; v_gene: TRBV11-2; CDR3aa: CASSLGAEDYEQYF
len: 14; v_gene: TRBV5-1; CDR3aa: CASSSRQGGYEQYF
len: 14; v_gene: TRBV10-3; CDR3aa: CAISDSDTGYGYTF
len: 14; v_gene: TRBV27; CDR3aa: CASSLSDRGETQYF
len: 16; v_gene: TRBV5-5; CDR3aa: CASSLDVGLDKGEQFF
len: 13; v_gene: TRBV4-2; CDR3aa: CASSQEPSEVQYF
len: 14; v_gene: TRBV4-2; CDR3aa: CASSQLSGKEPQHF
len: 13; v_gene: TRBV5-4; CDR3aa: CASSWRGAYEQYF
len: 15; v_gene: TRBV10-3; CDR3aa: CAISSAGRGRETQYF
len: 13; v_gene: TRBV9; CDR3aa: CASSVGPSYEQYF
len: 16; v_gene: TRBV28; CDR3aa: CASSYTIRTQVTEAFF
len: 17; v_gene: TRBV18; CDR3aa: CASSPGAAGRTYNEQFF
len: 13; v_gene: TRBV6-5; CDR3aa: CASQGQMNTEAFF
len: 12; v_gene: TRBV10-3; CDR3aa: CAISGTGTEAFF
len: 16; v_gene: TRBV6-5; CDR3aa: CASSYSRFWTDGPQYF
len: 14; v_gene: TRBV6-1; CDR3aa: CASSPGGGWETQYF
len: 15; v_gene: TRBV2; CDR3aa: CASSEDGQGMRPQHF
len: 15; v_gene: TRBV7-2; CDR3aa: CASSRESLTSNEQFF
len: 13; v_gene: TRBV10-2; CDR3aa: CASSDMGAYEQYF
len: 13; v_gene: TRBV27; CDR3aa: CASRWGATGELFF
len: 15; v_gene: TRBV7-9; CDR3aa: CASSLLGGAGEKLFF
len: 14; v_gene: TRBV5-1; CDR3aa: CASSRDSTNTEAFF
len: 14; v_gene: TRBV6-1; CDR3aa: CASSEYPNTGELFF
len: 18; v_gene: TRBV5-4; CDR3aa: CASSLAGTGSVGANVLTF